This TCR beta chain was identified during a study of early T cells in non-severe SARS-CoV-2 infection. Turning to the study itself: The study sequenced bulk RNA from unsorted whole blood, with chains unpaired. Whole-study results and caveats: A preference for anti-spike CD8 responses marked VDJdb matching, which missed private and CD4 specificities.

The protocol attached unique molecular identifiers to individual cDNA molecules. TCRdb recomputed calls from the 5' RACE reads with MiXCR, one row per CDR3 protein. The sample lists 45,000 to 70,000 distinct CDR3 sequences; about 7.7% were seen once. This clonotype was seen many times. Its target is not known. J was trimmed by 6 bases and V by 2 bases; bases with no gene match: 8. Germline CDR1 is SGHTA and CDR2 is FQGTGA. The CDR3 length is 16 residues. The clonotype originates from an adult who was a healthcare worker with PCR-confirmed SARS-CoV-2 infection or an uninfected control (not recorded which). The chain joins TRBV7-3 to TRBJ2-2; 8 bases agree with TRBD1. The material sequenced was whole blood, taken at baseline. CDR3 region: CASSLVAGGVAGELFF. CDR3 DNA sequence: TGTGCCAGCAGCTTAGTGGCAGGGGGCGTCGCCGGGGAGCTGTTTTTT.